This T cell receptor beta chain was obtained from a study of Ad26.COV2.S vaccination and SARS-CoV-2 variants. The wider study: A participant enrolled in the COV1001 Ad26.COV2.S trial arm provided the sample.

V lost 8 bases to trimming and J lost 5 bases; unmatched junction nucleotides: 8. Germline CDR1 MNHNY, CDR2 SVGAGI (reference sequence). This CDR3 comprises 13 residues. TCRdb's copy holds only in-frame clones and misses some; the assay was immunoSEQ multiplex PCR. The sample has more than 400,000 clones; 90% are singletons. The treatment here: around 19 received Ad26.COV2.S at low or high dose, single or two shots; several received placebo; per-sample allocation not given. It was on day 63 after the first vaccine or placebo injection that samples were taken. SARS-CoV-2 spike from the Wuhan strain was encoded by the vaccine, an Ad26 vector.

Sequenced here: peripheral blood, sampled in a trial of Ad26.COV2.S vaccine versus placebo. J is TRBJ2-5 and V is TRBV6-6; TRBD1 aligns across 7 bases. This TCR derives from a person between 18 and 65 years old who received the Ad26.COV2.S COVID-19 vaccine or a placebo. The CDR3 DNA reads TGTGCCAGCCGAGGGGCCAGGGGGGAGACCCAGTACTTC. Amino acids: CASRGARGETQYF.